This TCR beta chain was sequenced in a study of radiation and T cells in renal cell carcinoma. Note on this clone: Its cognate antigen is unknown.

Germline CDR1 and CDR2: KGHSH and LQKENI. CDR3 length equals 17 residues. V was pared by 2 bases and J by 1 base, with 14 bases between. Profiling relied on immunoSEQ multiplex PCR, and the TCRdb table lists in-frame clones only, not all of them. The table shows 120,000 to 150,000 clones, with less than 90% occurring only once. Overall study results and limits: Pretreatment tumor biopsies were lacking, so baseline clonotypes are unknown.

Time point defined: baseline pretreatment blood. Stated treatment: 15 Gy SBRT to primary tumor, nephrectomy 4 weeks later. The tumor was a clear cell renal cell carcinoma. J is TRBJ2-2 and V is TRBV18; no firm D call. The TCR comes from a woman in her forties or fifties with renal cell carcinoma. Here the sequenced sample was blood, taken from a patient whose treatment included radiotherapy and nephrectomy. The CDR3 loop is CASSPVRSKRNTGELFF. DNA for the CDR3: TGTGCCAGCTCACCAGTAAGGTCGAAAAGGAACACCGGGGAGCTGTTTTTT. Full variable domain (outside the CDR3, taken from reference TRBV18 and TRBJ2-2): NAGVMQNPRHLVRRRGQEARLRCSPMKGHSHVYWYRQLPEEGLKFMVYLQKENIIDESGMPKERFSAEFPKEGPSILRIQQVVRGDSAAYFCASSPVRSKRNTGELFFGEGSRLTVL.